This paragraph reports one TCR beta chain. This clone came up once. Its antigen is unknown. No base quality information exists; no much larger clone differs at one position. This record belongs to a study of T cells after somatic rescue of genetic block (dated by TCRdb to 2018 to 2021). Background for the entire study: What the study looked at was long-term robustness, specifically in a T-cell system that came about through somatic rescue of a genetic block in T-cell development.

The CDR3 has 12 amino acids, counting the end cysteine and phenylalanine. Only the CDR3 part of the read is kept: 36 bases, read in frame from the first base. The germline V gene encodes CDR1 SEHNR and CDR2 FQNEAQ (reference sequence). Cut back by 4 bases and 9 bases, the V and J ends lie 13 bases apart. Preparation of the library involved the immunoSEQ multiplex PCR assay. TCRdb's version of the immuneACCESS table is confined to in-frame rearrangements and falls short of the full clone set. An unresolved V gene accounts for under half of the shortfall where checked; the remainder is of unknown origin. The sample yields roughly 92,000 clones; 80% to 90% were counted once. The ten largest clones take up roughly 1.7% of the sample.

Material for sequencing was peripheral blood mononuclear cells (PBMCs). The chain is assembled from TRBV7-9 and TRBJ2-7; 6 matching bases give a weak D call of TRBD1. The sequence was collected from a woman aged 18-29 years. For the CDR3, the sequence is CASSSGRTVQYF. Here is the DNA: TGTGCCAGCAGCTCAGGGCGGACAGTGCAGTACTTC. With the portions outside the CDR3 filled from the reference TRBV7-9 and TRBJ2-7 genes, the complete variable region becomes DTGVSQNPRHKITKRGQNVTFRCDPISEHNRLYWYRQTLGQGPEFLTYFQNEAQLEKSRLLSDRFSAERPKGSFSTLEIQRTEQGDSAMYLCASSSGRTVQYFGPGTRLTVT.